This entry is about one T cell receptor beta chain. Its specific antigen is unknown. Within one base of it there is no much larger clone, and no base qualities were kept. The CDR3 measures 12 amino acids from cysteine to phenylalanine. Only the CDR3 portion is preserved as DNA: 36 bases, with reading frame beginning at the first base. V was cut back by 3 bases and J by 8 bases, leaving a gap of 10 bases between them. The entry originates in a study of control samples from healthy donors and cancer patients (dated by TCRdb to 2018 to 2020). The library came from the immunoSEQ multiplex PCR assay. The immuneACCESS repertoire file appears here via TCRdb, limited to in-frame rearrangements. These files lack a portion of the clones; in checked studies, under half of the deficit traces to unresolved V genes, and the cause of the others is not known. This sample lists about 89,000 clones; 86% were detected once. The leading ten clones occupy roughly 21% of the sample.

The sequence is built from TRBV12-3 or TRBV12-4 and TRBJ1-2; a weak D assignment points to TRBD1 (5 bases agree). The sequenced sample consisted of blood. This receptor was identified in a man younger than 40 in good health. The base sequence is TGTGCCAGCAGTTTCGGGGGTTACGGCTACACCTTC. Its coded protein is CASSFGGYGYTF.